The 7 T cell receptor beta chains presented below share a single source sample, sequenced in a study of beta chain features in type 1 diabetes. Expressed TCRB transcripts got sequenced, as all isolated RNA was reverse transcribed. The assay was immunoSEQ multiplex PCR, and TCRdb's table has in-frame clones only and misses some. The table records hundreds of thousands of clones, over 12% of them present only once. These receptors lack a known antigen. The study's findings and limits: Patients with Type 1 diabetes showed moderately but significantly shorter TCRB CDR3s in all four CD4+ subsets.

The specimen was naive CD4+ T cells from blood. These receptors all stem from a man younger than 35 with type 1 diabetes.

V gene TRBV7-2 combines with J gene TRBJ1-3; 7 nucleotides line up with TRBD1. The CDR3 consists of 15 residues. The ends lost 4 bases at V and 1 base at J; junction bases unmatched: 4. Germline CDR1 reads SGHTA; CDR2 reads FQGNSA. The CDR3 DNA sequence: TGTGCCAGCAGCTGGCAACAGGGGTCTGGAAACACCATATATTTT. It yields the protein CASSWQQGSGNTIYF.

This clone was counted between two and nine times. This sequence joins TRBV29-1 and TRBJ1-2, with D possibly TRBD1 on 6 matching bases. Germline CDR1 and CDR2: SQVTM and ANQGSEA. The CDR3 extends over 13 amino acids. V lost 4 bases to trimming and J lost 5 bases, with 14 bases between them. The CDR3, as DNA: TGCAGCGTTGGCGATACAGGGCCTTATGGCTACACCTTC. Amino acids: CSVGDTGPYGYTF. Using reference TRBV29-1 and TRBJ1-2 for the parts outside the CDR3, the full variable domain is SAVISQKPSRDICQRGTSLTIQCQVDSQVTMMFWYRQQPGQSLTLIATANQGSEATYESGFVIDKFPISRPNLTFSTLTVSNMSPEDSSIYLCSVGDTGPYGYTFGSGTRLTVV.

The chain carries TRBV7-9 and TRBJ1-2, with 8 bases aligning to TRBD1. The CDR3 totals 16 residues. V shed 3 bases and J 2 bases; nucleotides not matched to a gene: 8. Germline CDR1 SEHNR, CDR2 FQNEAQ (reference sequence). The CDR3 DNA reads as TGTGCCAGCAGCTTCACGCCGGGACAGGCGAACTATGGCTACACCTTC. Its translation is CASSFTPGQANYGYTF.

The V gene is TRBV7-6, the J gene TRBJ2-7; 7 nucleotides line up with TRBD1. The germline V gene encodes CDR1 SGHVS and CDR2 FNYEAQ. The V gene end was trimmed by 5 bases and the J gene end by 4 bases; junction bases not matched to a gene: 8. The CDR3 runs 14 residues. CDR3 DNA: TGTGCCAGCAGCCAACAGGGGTTCGGGTACGAGCAGTACTTC. Protein: CASSQQGFGYEQYF.

V gene TRBV2 combines with J gene TRBJ1-2, with D possibly being TRBD1 (6 bases). Trimming took 1 base from V and 6 from J, leaving 12 bases between them. Looked up from germline, CDR1 is SNHLY and CDR2 is FYNNEI. There are 14 residues in the CDR3. The CDR3 reads CASSEERGSHGYTF. In nucleotides, the CDR3 is TGTGCCAGCAGTGAAGAAAGGGGGTCCCATGGCTACACCTTC.

This clone was detected a few times. The V and J genes are TRBV27 and TRBJ1-2; 12 bases align to TRBD1. CDR3 length: 17 residues. CDR1 is MNHEY and CDR2 is SMNVEV in the germline V gene (reference sequence). V shed 6 bases and J 4 bases; nucleotides not matched to a gene: 12. The DNA of the CDR3 is TGTGCCAGCAGCCGAATCCTGGGACAGGGGGCTGGCTATGGCTACACCTTC. This encodes CASSRILGQGAGYGYTF.

This clone was recorded a few times. This chain joins TRBV5-1 and TRBJ2-1; no definite D call. V was clipped by 5 bases and J by 3 bases, with 9 bases between them. The CDR3 is made up of 13 amino acids. The germline gives CDR1 SGHRS, CDR2 YFSETQ. The CDR3 nucleotides are TGCGCCAGCAGGACGGAATTCTACAATGAGCAGTTCTTC. It encodes CASRTEFYNEQFF. Full variable domain (remainder filled in from reference TRBV5-1 and TRBJ2-1): KAGVTQTPRYLIKTRGQQVTLSCSPISGHRSVSWYQQTPGQGLQFLFEYFSETQRNKGNFPGRFSGRQFSNSRSEMNVSTLELGDSALYLCASRTEFYNEQFFGPGTRLTVL.